The entry below describes one TCR beta chain. Its cognate antigen is unknown. Specified treatment: around 19 received Ad26.COV2.S at low or high dose, single or two shots; roughly five received placebo; per-sample allocation not given. The samples were gathered on day 63 after the first injection of vaccine or placebo. The data were produced by immunoSEQ multiplex PCR, yet TCRdb's version contains in-frame clones alone and is incomplete. Of about 500,000 clones in the sample, about nine tenths are singletons; the top ten hold 1.5% to 2%. V shed 0 bases and J 3 bases; nucleotides not matched to a gene: 5. The CDR3 runs 16 residues. Germline V gives CDR1 LNHDA, CDR2 SQIVND (reference sequence). The data originate from a study of Ad26.COV2.S vaccination and SARS-CoV-2 variants. Study in general: Participant was drawn from the COV1001 Ad26.COV2.S trial arm. Regarding the study as a whole: Non-spike TCR breadth did not differ much between vaccine and placebo recipients.

This chain uses TRBV19 with TRBJ1-1, with 9 positions matching TRBD1. This specimen consisted of peripheral blood, obtained in a trial of Ad26.COV2.S vaccine versus placebo. This receptor was obtained from a person aged 18-60 years who received the Ad26.COV2.S COVID-19 vaccine or a placebo. The CDR3 sequence: CASSIDSWTGDTEAFF. The CDR3 nucleotides are TGTGCCAGTAGTATAGATTCCTGGACAGGGGACACTGAAGCTTTCTTT.